The 32 T cell receptor beta chains in this list originate from one sample, sequenced in a study of blood T cell repertoires in COVID-19. Sequenced by immunoSEQ multiplex PCR; TCRdb stores in-frame clones only, minus some. The data contain over 90,000 clones, 87% of them singletons. The sample consisted of peripheral blood. Receptor source: a human donor in a cohort sampled during active COVID-19.

The rearrangement uses TRBV19 and TRBJ1-2; 7 bases line up with TRBD1. Germline V CDR1 and CDR2: LNHDA, SQIVND (reference sequence). The V gene end was trimmed by 7 bases and the J gene end by 3 bases; junction bases not matched to a gene: 20. The CDR3 runs 18 residues. This chain's CDR3 is CASTSKGIPNTGDYGYTF. The CDR3 DNA reads TGTGCCAGTACCTCAAAGGGGATCCCCAATACAGGGGACTATGGCTACACCTTC.

The rearrangement links TRBV5-1 to TRBJ2-7; no definite D call. Germline CDR1 is SGHRS and CDR2 is YFSETQ. Trimming shortened V by 0 bases and J by 0 bases, and 7 bases separated the two germline ends. The CDR3 spans 14 residues. The CDR3 DNA is TGCGCCAGCAGCTTGGATGGCAGCTCCTACGAGCAGTACTTC. It yields the protein CASSLDGSSYEQYF. The full variable domain, in which reference TRBV5-1 and TRBJ2-7 provide the parts outside the CDR3, is KAGVTQTPRYLIKTRGQQVTLSCSPISGHRSVSWYQQTPGQGLQFLFEYFSETQRNKGNFPGRFSGRQFSNSRSEMNVSTLELGDSALYLCASSLDGSSYEQYFGPGTRLTVT.

The chain combines TRBV11-2 with TRBJ2-7; D is perhaps TRBD2 (6 bases). Germline-derived CDR1 and CDR2 are SGHAT and FQNNGV. Trimming cost V 0 bases and J 3 bases, with 12 bases left between them. The CDR3 totals 15 residues. The DNA of the CDR3 is TGTGCCAGCAGCTTAGATAGCCTAGCGCTCTACGAGCAGTACTTC. This codes for CASSLDSLALYEQYF.

The rearrangement links TRBV2 to TRBJ1-6; D is ambiguous. Trimming removed 8 bases from V and 7 bases from J, with 15 bases in between. The CDR3 has 14 residues. CDR1 and CDR2 from the germline V gene are SNHLY and FYNNEI. CDR3 sequence reads: CASSMGSPNSPLHF. In DNA form, the CDR3 reads TGTGCCAGCTCCATGGGGAGCCCCAATTCACCCCTCCACTTT.

The genes are TRBV11-3 and TRBJ2-1; TRBD2 aligns across 7 bases. Trimming took 4 bases from V and 5 from J; bases not matched to a gene: 8. The CDR3 sequence is 15 residues long. CDR1 and CDR2 from the germline V gene are SGHNT and YENEEA. The CDR3 loop reads CASSSEGGSDNEQFF. The CDR3 nucleotides are TGTGCCAGCAGCTCCGAGGGCGGGAGCGACAATGAGCAGTTCTTC.

The chain is built from TRBV7-3 and TRBJ2-1; TRBD1 matches at 8 bases. Unmatched junction bases numbered 2, after V lost 5 bases and J lost 5 bases. The CDR3 has 13 residues. Looked up from germline, CDR1 is SGHTA and CDR2 is FQGTGA. CDR3 DNA sequence: TGTGCCAGCAGCCTGGGACAGGACAATGAGCAGTTCTTC. Protein product: CASSLGQDNEQFF. Full variable domain (remainder filled in from reference TRBV7-3 and TRBJ2-1): GAGVSQTPSNKVTEKGKYVELRCDPISGHTALYWYRQSLGQGPEFLIYFQGTGAADDSGLPNDRFFAVRPEGSVSTLKIQRTERGDSAVYLCASSLGQDNEQFFGPGTRLTVL.

This sequence joins TRBV28 and TRBJ1-6; 10 nucleotides match TRBD1. CDR3 length: 14 amino acids. The V gene end was trimmed by 6 bases and the J gene end by 9 bases; junction bases not matched to a gene: 5. Germline V gene lookup returns CDR1 MDHEN and CDR2 SYDVKM. DNA for the CDR3: TGTGCCAGCAGCCGCGGACAGGGGGGTTCACCCCTCCACTTT. Residues: CASSRGQGGSPLHF.

The chain recombines TRBV3-1 (or the pseudogene TRBV3-2) with TRBJ2-5; the match to TRBD1 covers 7 bases. J was trimmed by 1 base and V by 6 bases; bases with no gene match: 5. Germline V gene data show CDR1 as LGHDT and CDR2 as YNNKEL (reference sequence). The CDR3 sequence is 14 residues long. The CDR3 reads CASSRQGAQETQYF. The CDR3 DNA reads TGTGCCAGCAGTCGACAGGGCGCCCAAGAGACCCAGTACTTC.

V usage is TRBV4-2 and J usage is TRBJ2-1; 14 bases fit TRBD2. With V trimmed by 2 bases and J by 8 bases, 2 bases remained unmatched. In germline, CDR1 is LGHNA, CDR2 YNFKEQ. This CDR3 has 15 residues. CDR3 coding DNA: TGTGCCAGCAGCCAACCGACTAGCGGGAGGGATGAGCAGTTCTTC. It translates to CASSQPTSGRDEQFF.

This chain uses TRBV2 with TRBJ2-2, with 11 bases matching TRBD2. The V and J ends lost 8 bases and 5 bases, in that order; junction bases with no gene match: 7. Germline V gene lookup returns CDR1 SNHLY and CDR2 FYNNEI. The CDR3 extends over 15 amino acids. The CDR3 DNA reads as TGTGCCAGCTACGGGACTAGCGGAGCTACCGGGGAGCTGTTTTTT. This translates into CASYGTSGATGELFF.

The chain links TRBV5-6 to TRBJ2-5; TRBD2 matches 8 bases. Trimming removed 2 bases from V and 9 bases from J; junction bases left unmatched: 9. CDR1 is SGHDT and CDR2 is YYEEEE in the germline V gene. The CDR3 loop spans 14 amino acids. The CDR3, as DNA: TGTGCCAGCAGCTTAGGGCGGGAGGTGGTTTCCCAGTACTTC. Protein: CASSLGREVVSQYF.

V and J are TRBV5-1 and TRBJ2-1; TRBD1 might be the D (5 bases). The CDR3 spans 13 residues. The V end was cut by 4 bases, the J end by 15 bases, with 20 bases between. CDR1 and CDR2 (germline): SGHRS, YFSETQ. This chain's CDR3 is CASSPIQDTDRFF. CDR3 DNA: TGCGCCAGCAGCCCGATCCAGGACACCGATCGGTTCTTC.

The chain couples TRBV9 to TRBJ1-5; D possibly corresponds to TRBD1 (5 bases). Trimming removed 3 bases from V and 3 bases from J, with 13 bases in between. Germline loops: CDR1 SGDLS, CDR2 YYNGEE. This CDR3 is built from 15 residues. CDR3 residues: CASSADGTLNQPQHF. CDR3 DNA sequence: TGTGCCAGCAGCGCGGACGGGACTCTCAATCAGCCCCAGCATTTT.

This sequence joins TRBV6-5 and TRBJ2-7, with 9 positions matching TRBD2. Trimming cost V 9 bases and J 2 bases; bases outside gene matches: 8. The CDR3 has 14 residues. From germline, CDR1 is MNHEY and CDR2 SVGAGI. In DNA form, the CDR3 reads TGTGCCAGTCGGCGGGGGGGGATGACCTACGAGCAGTACTTC. Amino acids: CASRRGGMTYEQYF.

The chain joins TRBV5-1 to TRBJ2-7, with 11 bases lining up with TRBD2. CDR3 length equals 17 residues. V dropped 0 bases and J dropped 4; count of bases not matched to a gene: 9. The germline V gene has CDR1 SGHRS and CDR2 YFSETQ. In nucleotides, the CDR3 is TGCGCCAGCAGCTTGGACACCCTAGCGGGAGGAGGTTACGAGCAGTACTTC. Its translation is CASSLDTLAGGGYEQYF.

The chain couples TRBV19 to TRBJ1-1, with 7 bases identical to TRBD1. The CDR3 totals 14 residues. Germline V gene sequence: CDR1 LNHDA, CDR2 SQIVND (reference sequence). J was trimmed by 6 bases and V by 1 base; bases with no gene match: 5. CDR3 DNA sequence: TGTGCCAGTAGTATAGCACAGGGGTTCGCTGAAGCTTTCTTT. Translation gives CASSIAQGFAEAFF.

The genes are TRBV7-2 and TRBJ2-2; D is possibly TRBD1 (6 bases). The germline CDR1 and CDR2 sequences are SGHTA and FQGNSA. This CDR3 has 16 residues. V shed 5 bases and J shed 5 bases, with 18 bases lying between them. Here the CDR3 reads CASSLLVGGGTGELFF. The CDR3 DNA sequence: TGTGCCAGCAGCCTTTTGGTAGGGGGTGGGACCGGGGAGCTGTTTTTT.

The chain has TRBV6-1 and TRBJ1-2; no firm D call. This CDR3 has 14 amino acids. Germline lookup yields CDR1 MNHNS and CDR2 SASEGT. Trimming pared 2 bases from V and 6 bases from J, leaving 13 bases between. The CDR3 is CASSETALGNGYTF. CDR3 bases: TGTGCCAGCAGTGAAACAGCACTAGGCAATGGCTACACCTTC.

J is TRBJ1-6 and V is TRBV6-5; D is undetermined. This CDR3 spans 13 amino acids. The germline CDR1 and CDR2 sequences are MNHEY and SVGAGI. V was pared by 0 bases and J by 7 bases, with 4 bases between. The CDR3 spells CASSYSENSPLHF. The DNA of the CDR3 is TGTGCCAGCAGTTACTCGGAGAATTCACCCCTCCACTTT.

The chain links TRBV7-2 to TRBJ2-7; TRBD2 aligns across 11 bases. CDR1 SGHTA and CDR2 FQGNSA come from the germline V gene. This CDR3 has 16 residues. Unmatched junction bases numbered 6, after V lost 5 bases and J lost 0 bases. The CDR3 loop is CASSPLAGGSSYEQYF. The CDR3 nucleotides read TGTGCCAGCAGCCCCCTAGCGGGGGGCAGCTCCTACGAGCAGTACTTC.

The V and J genes are TRBV2 and TRBJ2-5; perhaps TRBD2 as D (5 bases). Germline lookup yields CDR1 SNHLY and CDR2 FYNNEI. The CDR3 runs to 15 residues. Trimming shortened V by 6 bases and J by 2 bases, and 16 bases separated the two germline ends. CDR3 nucleotides: TGTGCCAGCAGGGGCTGGAGGACTGCACAAGAGACCCAGTACTTC. Translation: CASRGWRTAQETQYF.

The genes are TRBV6-2 or TRBV6-3 and TRBJ2-3; D possibly corresponds to TRBD2 (5 bases). The CDR3 has 14 amino acids. Trimming stripped 5 bases from V and 1 base from J, with 10 bases between. The germline CDR1 and CDR2 sequences are MNHEY and SVGEGT. CDR3 sequence: CASSTGMGTDTQYF. The DNA of the CDR3 is TGTGCCAGCAGTACCGGGATGGGCACAGATACGCAGTATTTT.

The chain couples TRBV29-1 to TRBJ1-1; D uncertain. This CDR3 spans 12 amino acids. Germline V CDR1 and CDR2: SQVTM, ANQGSEA. Trimming removed 7 bases at V and 4 bases at J, with 13 bases between. For the CDR3, the DNA is TGCAGCGCGCAGTCGGAGGGCACTGAAGCTTTCTTT. This sequence encodes CSAQSEGTEAFF.

The chain combines TRBV6-5 with TRBJ1-4, with D possibly matching TRBD1 (6 bases). With 7 bases removed from V and 7 bases from J, the gap between germline ends came to 10 bases. This CDR3 region has 12 residues. The germline CDR1 and CDR2 sequences are MNHEY and SVGAGI. The CDR3 is CASKAQGEKLFF. In nucleotides, the CDR3 is TGTGCCAGCAAAGCACAGGGTGAAAAACTGTTTTTT.

The genes are TRBV27 and TRBJ1-4, with TRBD1 matching 7 bases. This CDR3 has 12 amino acids. V shed 4 bases and J 14 bases; nucleotides not matched to a gene: 7. CDR1 is MNHEY, CDR2 SMNVEV, per germline (reference sequence). The CDR3 sequence: CASSSPPGGLFF. The CDR3, as DNA: TGTGCCAGCAGTTCCCCCCCAGGGGGTCTGTTTTTT. Based on the CDR3 plus reference TRBV27 and TRBJ1-4, the full variable domain is EAQVTQNPRYLITVTGKKLTVTCSQNMNHEYMSWYRQDPGLGLRQIYYSMNVEVTDKGDVPEGYKVSRKEKRNFPLILESPSPNQTSLYFCASSSPPGGLFFGSGTQLSVL.

This clone was seen more than once but under ten times. The genes are TRBV7-3 and TRBJ1-1; D is perhaps TRBD1 (5 bases). The V gene's germline CDR1 is SGHTA and CDR2 FQGTGA. The CDR3 is made up of 13 amino acids. The V and J ends lost 5 bases and 0 bases respectively, with 7 bases between them. Here the CDR3 DNA reads TGTGCCAGCAGCCTGACAGTGAACACTGAAGCTTTCTTT. It specifies CASSLTVNTEAFF.

The V and J genes are TRBV5-4 and TRBJ2-5; 9 positions agree with TRBD2. CDR1 and CDR2 (germline): SGHNT, YYREEE (reference sequence). This CDR3 is 17 amino acids long. V lost 0 bases, J lost 3 bases, and 9 bases stayed unmatched. In DNA form, the CDR3 reads TGTGCCAGCAGCTTGGCGCCCCGGAGCGGGAGGAAAGAGACCCAGTACTTC. Translated: CASSLAPRSGRKETQYF.

The V gene is TRBV7-2, the J gene TRBJ1-3; 7 bases match TRBD1. There are 16 residues in the CDR3. Losses at the gene ends were 6 bases for V and 2 bases for J; bases not matched to a gene: 10. CDR1 is SGHTA, CDR2 FQGNSA, per germline. In nucleotides, the CDR3 is TGTGCCAGCAGGCGCGGACAGGATCTTACTGGAAACACCATATATTTT. The encoded protein is CASRRGQDLTGNTIYF.

The chain is built from TRBV2 and TRBJ2-3; 13 nucleotides match TRBD2. The length of the CDR3 is 16 residues. The germline V gene has CDR1 SNHLY and CDR2 FYNNEI. With 6 bases clipped from V and 2 bases from J, the junction kept 5 bases outside the gene matches. This CDR3 is CASSWGLAGNTDTQYF. CDR3 DNA: TGTGCCAGCAGCTGGGGACTAGCGGGAAACACAGATACGCAGTATTTT.

The chain joins TRBV6-2 or TRBV6-3 to TRBJ2-7, with 10 bases aligning to TRBD2. The germline V gene encodes CDR1 MNHEY and CDR2 SVGEGT. The V gene end was trimmed by 4 bases and the J gene end by 5 bases; junction bases not matched to a gene: 11. There are 16 residues in the CDR3. CDR3 sequence reads: CASSLLAGGWSDEQYF. CDR3 DNA sequence: TGTGCCAGCAGTTTGTTAGCGGGGGGATGGTCCGACGAGCAGTACTTC.

This rearrangement joins TRBV4-2 to TRBJ2-3; 10 bases are shared with TRBD1. The ends lost 2 bases at V and 4 bases at J; junction bases unmatched: 6. Germline CDR1 and CDR2: LGHNA and YNFKEQ. This CDR3 region has 16 residues. The CDR3, as DNA: TGTGCCAGCAGCCAAAAAGAGACAGGGGGCGCAGATACGCAGTATTTT. This translates into CASSQKETGGADTQYF.

The chain recombines TRBV6-4 with TRBJ1-3; the D gene is possibly TRBD1 (6 bases). The V and J ends lost 4 bases and 7 bases respectively, with 26 bases between them. The CDR3 length is 18 residues. Germline loops: CDR1 MRHNA, CDR2 SNTAGT. CDR3: CASSAIRGGAALDNTIYF. In DNA, the CDR3 is TGTGCCAGCAGTGCCATACGAGGGGGGGCGGCGCTTGATAACACCATATATTTT.